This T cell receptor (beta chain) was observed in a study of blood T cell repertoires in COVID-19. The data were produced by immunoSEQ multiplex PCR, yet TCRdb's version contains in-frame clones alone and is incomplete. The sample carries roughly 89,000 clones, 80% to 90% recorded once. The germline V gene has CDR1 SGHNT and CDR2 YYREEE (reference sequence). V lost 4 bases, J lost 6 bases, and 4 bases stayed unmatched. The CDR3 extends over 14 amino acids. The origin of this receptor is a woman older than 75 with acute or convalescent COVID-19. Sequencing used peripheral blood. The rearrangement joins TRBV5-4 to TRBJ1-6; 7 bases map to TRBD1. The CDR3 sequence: CASSVGTANSPLHF. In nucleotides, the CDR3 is TGTGCCAGCAGCGTCGGGACAGCTAATTCACCCCTCCACTTT.